In its sample, the clone carrying this T cell receptor (beta chain) was seen many times. These data belong to a study of CD8 T cells in ankylosing spondylitis. TCRdb passed the 5' RACE reads through MiXCR, listing each CDR3 protein once. The table shows about 5,700 distinct CDR3 sequences, with approximately 2.1% occurring only once. From germline, CDR1 is SGDLS and CDR2 YYNGEE. The V segment lost 0 bases and the J segment 5 bases; nucleotides outside the gene matches: 6. The CDR3 is 15 amino acids. The V call is TRBV9, the J call TRBJ2-3; TRBD2 matches at 7 bases. This TCR was sampled from a male donor with ankylosing spondylitis or in good health (not recorded which). The specimen sequenced was blood, either unsorted or a sorted T cell fraction (not recorded which). The CDR3 nucleotides are TGTGCCAGCAGCGTAGGGACTAGTCAGGGAGATACGCAGTATTTT. Translation gives CASSVGTSQGDTQYF.